This T cell receptor beta chain was recorded in a study of regulatory T cells in long-lasting Graves disease. For the study at large: The definition of persistent Graves' disease was over 5 years of antithyroid drugs with positive TSH receptor antibodies.

This clonotype was detected many times. Its antigen is currently unknown. The J segment lost 4 bases and the V segment lost 7 bases, leaving 6 bases of the junction unmatched. CDR1 is MNHNS and CDR2 is SASEGT in the germline V gene. The CDR3 length is 14 residues. CDR3-region Arm-PCR and iRepertoire HTBI primers produced the TCR beta libraries. Authors' methods: Identified across the samples were over 50 TRBV segments and around 14 TRBJ segments. TCRdb used MiXCR to reprocess the multiplex PCR reads, holding one entry per CDR3 protein. The authors' filters were not applied to this entry. The table shows approximately 500,000 distinct CDR3 sequences, with around a fifth occurring only once. Study conclusions and caveats: Those with persistent disease had in common more public clonotypes (roughly 3,000) than new patients (approximately 970). Peripheral blood was the sole material, not thyroid tissue.

Time point here: persistent/refractory GD, antithyroid drugs over 5 years with positive TRAb. PBMC-derived RNA was used for the TCR library. This chain uses TRBV6-1 with TRBJ1-1, with 10 bases aligning to TRBD1. The starting material was peripheral blood mononuclear cells (PBMCs), obtained when the disease was refractory, from a patient treated with antithyroid drugs. This TCR was sampled from a female donor with Graves disease. CDR3 loop: CASKTGQGGTEAFF. In DNA, the CDR3 is TGTGCCAGCAAAACAGGACAGGGGGGCACTGAAGCTTTCTTT.